One and the same sample provided the 30 T cell receptor beta chains below, sequenced in a study of blood T cells in healthy people across ages. Using a J-beta primer mix together with a sample-barcoded 5' primer, a second PCR was run for about 6 to 11 cycles. TCRdb re-called the 5' RACE reads through MiXCR, storing one row per CDR3 protein. This table has about 1.4 million distinct CDR3 sequences, roughly 64% appearing once. Sequenced input: blood. The receptors stem from a man between 18 and 35 years old in good health.

This clonotype turned up a few times. The CDR3 here is CASSQDNSFGSDEQFF. The CDR3 DNA follows: TGCGCCAGCAGCCAAGATAATTCGTTTGGGAGCGATGAGCAGTTCTTC. The V gene is TRBV4-1, the J gene TRBJ2-1, with D maybe TRBD2 (5 bases). The ends were cut back, 0 bases at V and 8 bases at J, with 17 bases in the middle. The CDR3 is made up of 16 amino acids. Germline CDR1 MGHRA, CDR2 YSYEKL.

In its sample, this clonotype was seen a few times. CDR3 amino acids: CASEAQGASLFTDTQYF. In nucleotides, the CDR3 is TGTGCCAGCGAGGCACAGGGGGCATCCCTTTTCACAGATACGCAGTATTTT. The chain is built from TRBV2 and TRBJ2-3; 9 nucleotides align to TRBD1. The CDR3 loop spans 17 amino acids. Germline values: CDR1 SNHLY, CDR2 FYNNEI. J was trimmed by 2 bases and V by 8 bases; bases with no gene match: 14. The full variable domain, rest sourced from reference TRBV2 and TRBJ2-3, is EPEVTQTPSHQVTQMGQEVILRCVPISNHLYFYWYRQILGQKVEFLVSFYNNEISEKSEIFDDQFSVERPDGSNFTLKIRSTKLEDSAMYFCASEAQGASLFTDTQYFGPGTRLTVL.

There are many counts of this clonotype. V usage is TRBV7-8 and J usage is TRBJ2-7, with 9 bases aligning to TRBD1. The CDR3 has 15 amino acids. Germline lookup yields CDR1 SGHVS and CDR2 FQNEAQ. Trimming removed 4 bases from V and 3 bases from J; junction bases left unmatched: 7. The CDR3 nucleotides read TGTGCCAGCAGCTCCCCTCCGGGACAGGGCTACGAGCAGTACTTC. Its protein is CASSSPPGQGYEQYF. Supplemented by reference TRBV7-8 and TRBJ2-7, the full variable domain reads GAGVSQSPRYKVAKRGQDVALRCDPISGHVSLFWYQQALGQGPEFLTYFQNEAQLDKSGLPSDRFFAERPEGSVSTLKIQRTQQEDSAVYLCASSSPPGQGYEQYFGPGTRLTVT.

The genes are TRBV20-1 and TRBJ2-3; 7 bases agree with TRBD1. Germline CDR1 DFQATT, CDR2 SNEGSKA (reference sequence). After removal of 6 bases from V and 2 bases from J, the junction contained 17 bases not matched to a gene. The CDR3 is 17 amino acids. The CDR3 protein is CSARTFIGQGVTDTQYF. CDR3 nucleotides: TGCAGTGCCAGAACTTTTATTGGGCAGGGGGTCACAGATACGCAGTATTTT.

This chain links TRBV28 with TRBJ2-7; 8 bases align to TRBD1. Germline V gives CDR1 MDHEN, CDR2 SYDVKM. The CDR3 length is 15 residues. The junction had 8 bases not matched to a gene; V was cut back by 3 bases and J by 4 bases. CDR3 loop: CASSFWDRNSYEQYF. The CDR3 DNA reads as TGTGCCAGCAGTTTTTGGGACAGGAATTCGTACGAGCAGTACTTC.

The J gene is TRBJ2-1, the V gene TRBV6-6; TRBD1 agrees at 8 bases. The germline V gene encodes CDR1 MNHNY and CDR2 SVGAGI (reference sequence). V was pared by 5 bases and J by 6 bases, with 12 bases of the junction left unmatched. The CDR3 has 16 amino acids. CDR3 in amino acids: CASSLMVTGERNEQFF. The CDR3 region has the DNA TGTGCCAGCAGTCTAATGGTGACAGGGGAGCGCAATGAGCAGTTCTTC.

The chain uses TRBV7-2 and TRBJ2-7; 9 nucleotides line up with TRBD1. The V segment lost 3 bases and the J segment 5 bases; nucleotides outside the gene matches: 8. The CDR3 length is 15 residues. CDR1 and CDR2 from the germline V gene are SGHTA and FQGNSA. CDR3 in amino acids: CASSFTGGASDEQYF. In DNA form, the CDR3 reads TGTGCCAGCAGCTTCACAGGGGGCGCCAGTGACGAGCAGTACTTC.

This chain uses TRBV29-1 with TRBJ2-7; D not resolved. The germline V gene has CDR1 SQVTM and CDR2 ANQGSEA. Trimming removed 3 bases at V and 7 bases at J, with 22 bases between. This CDR3 is 15 amino acids long. This chain's CDR3 is CSVDDTKAIYNEQYF. CDR3 bases: TGCAGCGTTGACGACACCAAGGCTATCTACAATGAGCAGTACTTC.

The CDR3 DNA reads as TGTGCCAGCAGCCCATCGGACAGCTTTGTCTACTATGGCTACACCTTC. It is translated as CASSPSDSFVYYGYTF. The chain carries TRBV7-9 and TRBJ1-2; possibly TRBD1 for D (6 bases). In germline, CDR1 is SEHNR, CDR2 FQNEAQ (reference sequence). CDR3 length: 16 residues. Trimming cost V 5 bases and J 3 bases, with 19 bases left between them.

The chain carries TRBV28 and TRBJ2-1; 9 nucleotides align to TRBD1. The CDR3 spans 14 residues. V trimming: 5 bases; J trimming: 5 bases; junction bases outside the gene matches: 4. Germline V CDR1 and CDR2: MDHEN, SYDVKM. CDR3 sequence (DNA): TGTGCCAGCAGTGAGGACAGGGGAGACAATGAGCAGTTCTTC. It yields the protein CASSEDRGDNEQFF.

V gene TRBV27 combines with J gene TRBJ1-1; perhaps TRBD1 as D (5 bases). V gave up 1 base and J gave up 10 bases, with 10 bases separating them. CDR1 MNHEY and CDR2 SMNVEV come from the germline V gene (reference sequence). This CDR3 contains 12 residues. The CDR3 DNA is TGTGCCAGCAGTTTATTTGGGGGAATAGCTTTCTTT. It codes for CASSLFGGIAFF.

V usage is TRBV12-3 or TRBV12-4 and J usage is TRBJ2-3, with TRBD2 matching 14 bases. Trimming cost V 8 bases and J 4 bases; bases outside gene matches: 14. The CDR3 contains 18 residues. The CDR3 loop is CASRYWGLAGADADTQYF. The CDR3 nucleotides read TGTGCCAGCCGATACTGGGGACTAGCGGGAGCGGACGCAGATACGCAGTATTTT.

This clonotype was detected only a few times. The V call is TRBV29-1, the J call TRBJ2-4, with D unclear. Trimming took 5 bases from V and 0 from J, leaving 11 bases between them. This CDR3 is built from 14 residues. CDR1 and CDR2 (germline): SQVTM, ANQGSEA. The CDR3 coding sequence is TGCAGCGTTATTGGGATTTTAGCCAAAAACATTCAGTACTTC. It specifies CSVIGILAKNIQYF. The full variable domain, in which reference TRBV29-1 and TRBJ2-4 provide the parts outside the CDR3, is SAVISQKPSRDICQRGTSLTIQCQVDSQVTMMFWYRQQPGQSLTLIATANQGSEATYESGFVIDKFPISRPNLTFSTLTVSNMSPEDSSIYLCSVIGILAKNIQYFGAGTRLSVL.

The chain links TRBV12-3 or TRBV12-4 to TRBJ2-3; 8 nucleotides match TRBD2. Trimming took 1 base from V and 0 from J; bases not matched to a gene: 3. This CDR3 contains 16 residues. Written as DNA, the CDR3 is TGTGCCAGCAGTTTAGTACTAGCGGAAAGCACAGATACGCAGTATTTT. Amino acid sequence: CASSLVLAESTDTQYF.

The sample holds a few counts of this clonotype. The chain is built from TRBV28 and TRBJ2-3; D might be TRBD2 (7 bases). This CDR3 contains 14 residues. Germline-derived CDR1 and CDR2 are MDHEN and SYDVKM. With 10 bases removed from V and 5 bases from J, the gap between germline ends came to 19 bases. The CDR3: CATWGGRVLDTQYF. As DNA, the CDR3 is TGTGCCACCTGGGGGGGCAGGGTTTTAGATACGCAGTATTTT.

The chain couples TRBV4-1 to TRBJ2-7, with 12 bases aligning to TRBD2. V lost 4 bases, J lost 2 bases, and 12 bases stayed unmatched. The CDR3 runs 18 residues. Germline V gene lookup returns CDR1 MGHRA and CDR2 YSYEKL. For the CDR3, the DNA is TGCGCCAGCAGCCTTCTAGGACTAGCGGGGACGAATACCTACGAGCAGTACTTC. It yields the protein CASSLLGLAGTNTYEQYF.

In this sample, this clonotype turned up many times. The chain has TRBV4-1 and TRBJ2-7, with 8 positions matching TRBD1. Unmatched junction bases numbered 1, after V lost 3 bases and J lost 0 bases. The CDR3 totals 14 residues. CDR1 and CDR2 from the germline V gene are MGHRA and YSYEKL. The CDR3: CASSQTGVSYEQYF. The CDR3 DNA reads as TGCGCCAGCAGCCAGACAGGGGTCTCCTACGAGCAGTACTTC.

This clonotype was recorded only once. The rearrangement joins TRBV6-5 to TRBJ2-5; no clear D gene. With 0 bases removed from V and 3 bases from J, the gap between germline ends came to 17 bases. The germline V gene encodes CDR1 MNHEY and CDR2 SVGAGI. CDR3 length equals 17 residues. The CDR3 nucleotides read TGTGCCAGCAGTTACTCTCAAGTAGTGGGTGGAGAAGAGACCCAGTACTTC. This translates into CASSYSQVVGGEETQYF.

The chain joins TRBV29-1 to TRBJ1-1; 7 bases are a match to TRBD1. This CDR3 comprises 12 residues. Looked up from germline, CDR1 is SQVTM and CDR2 is ANQGSEA. In DNA form, the CDR3 reads TGCAGTGGGACAGCTATGAACACTGAAGCTTTCTTT. It yields the protein CSGTAMNTEAFF.

The chain has TRBV3-1 and TRBJ2-5; D is possibly TRBD1 or TRBD2 (5 bases each). CDR3 length: 14 residues. V lost 1 base and J 5 bases, leaving 11 bases between the germline ends. Germline V gene lookup returns CDR1 LGHDT and CDR2 YNNKEL (reference sequence). CDR3 protein: CASSQAEGRETQYF. The CDR3 DNA is TGTGCCAGCAGCCAAGCAGAGGGACGGGAGACCCAGTACTTC.

The J gene is TRBJ1-5, the V gene TRBV5-5; 11 positions match TRBD1. The CDR3 is 15 residues long. CDR1 and CDR2 (germline): SGHKS, YYEKEE (reference sequence). The ends lost 0 bases at V and 6 bases at J; junction bases unmatched: 2. CDR3 in amino acids: CASSLVGQGVQPQHF. The DNA for the CDR3 is TGTGCCAGCAGCTTGGTGGGACAGGGGGTTCAGCCCCAGCATTTT. Drawing the rest from reference TRBV5-5 and TRBJ1-5, the complete variable domain is DAGVTQSPTHLIKTRGQQVTLRCSPISGHKSVSWYQQVLGQGPQFIFQYYEKEERGRGNFPDRFSARQFPNYSSELNVNALLLGDSALYLCASSLVGQGVQPQHFGDGTRLSIL.

The chain is built from TRBV2 and TRBJ2-1; D perhaps matches TRBD1 (6 bases). The CDR3 has 15 residues. Trimming took off 5 bases at V and 10 bases at J, with 21 bases between the two ends. Germline assignment: CDR1 SNHLY and CDR2 FYNNEI. CDR3 DNA sequence: TGTGCCAGCAGTAGGGGGACCCTCCGAATAGAAGAGCAGTTCTTC. The encoded protein is CASSRGTLRIEEQFF.

The chain recombines TRBV4-1 with TRBJ2-3, with D perhaps TRBD1 (6 bases). This CDR3 spans 15 amino acids. V was pared by 1 base and J by 5 bases, with 13 bases between. From germline, CDR1 is MGHRA and CDR2 YSYEKL. The DNA for the CDR3 is TGCGCCAGCAGCCAAGTCGGGGACACCGGAGATACGCAGTATTTT. This encodes CASSQVGDTGDTQYF.

This clonotype has just a few counts. This sequence joins TRBV27 and TRBJ2-1; D may be TRBD2 (6 bases). This CDR3 has 15 amino acids. CDR1 is MNHEY, CDR2 SMNVEV, per germline (reference sequence). Trimming left V 2 bases short and J 4 bases short, with 12 bases between. CDR3 DNA: TGTGCCAGCAGTTTAACCGGGAGAGGTTACAATGAGCAGTTCTTC. It encodes CASSLTGRGYNEQFF.

This clonotype has just a few counts. The CDR3 reads CATSRPKGSEGEKLFF. The CDR3 nucleotides read TGTGCCACCAGCAGACCTAAGGGATCGGAAGGTGAAAAACTGTTTTTT. The chain carries TRBV15 and TRBJ1-4, with D uncertain. This CDR3 has 16 residues. The V gene lost 2 bases and the J gene lost 7 bases, with 17 bases spanning the gap. Germline V gene lookup returns CDR1 LNHNV and CDR2 YYDKDF (reference sequence).

V usage is TRBV15 and J usage is TRBJ2-1; D is possibly TRBD2 (5 bases). Per the germline V gene, CDR1 is LNHNV and CDR2 is YYDKDF (reference sequence). Trimming removed 4 bases at V and 6 bases at J, with 13 bases between. This CDR3 has 14 amino acids. The CDR3: CATSISREPNEQFF. CDR3 in DNA: TGTGCCACCAGCATCTCGAGGGAGCCCAATGAGCAGTTCTTC.

This rearrangement joins TRBV7-8 to TRBJ2-2, with 9 bases identical to TRBD2. Germline assignment: CDR1 SGHVS and CDR2 FQNEAQ. This CDR3 is built from 18 residues. Trimming cost V 8 bases and J 0 bases; bases outside gene matches: 13. The CDR3 spells CASHPRLAGEANTGELFF. The CDR3 region has the DNA TGTGCCAGCCACCCCAGATTAGCGGGAGAGGCGAACACCGGGGAGCTGTTTTTT.

The chain couples TRBV24-1 to TRBJ2-7, with D uncertain. Trimming removed 8 bases at V and 4 bases at J, with 20 bases between. This CDR3 comprises 15 residues. CDR1 and CDR2 (germline): KGHDR, SFDVKD. Here the CDR3 DNA reads TGTGCCACCAATCCCCAATACCGAGAATTATACGAGCAGTACTTC. Its translation: CATNPQYRELYEQYF.

This chain links TRBV4-1 with TRBJ2-5; possibly TRBD1 for D (6 bases). CDR1 is MGHRA, CDR2 YSYEKL, per germline. CDR3 length: 14 amino acids. V dropped 5 bases and J dropped 5 bases, with 15 bases sitting between them. The CDR3, as DNA: TGCGCCAGCAGCGAATTGACAGGATGGGAGACCCAGTACTTC. Translated, it gives CASSELTGWETQYF.

This chain connects TRBV29-1 to TRBJ2-5, with D uncertain. The V gene lost 6 bases and the J gene lost 3 bases, with 17 bases spanning the gap. The CDR3 totals 14 residues. Germline CDR1 and CDR2: SQVTM and ANQGSEA. The CDR3 loop reads CSVGRVINKETQYF. CDR3 nucleotides: TGCAGCGTAGGAAGGGTGATTAACAAAGAGACCCAGTACTTC. Drawing the rest from reference TRBV29-1 and TRBJ2-5, the complete variable domain is SAVISQKPSRDICQRGTSLTIQCQVDSQVTMMFWYRQQPGQSLTLIATANQGSEATYESGFVIDKFPISRPNLTFSTLTVSNMSPEDSSIYLCSVGRVINKETQYFGPGTRLLVL.